Listed here are 11 T cell receptor beta chains from one sample, sequenced in a study of blood T cells in healthy people across ages. The second PCR ran roughly 6 to 11 cycles with a sample-barcoded 5' primer and J-beta primers. TCRdb called the 5' RACE reads again in MiXCR, with one record for every CDR3 protein. The sample has 350,000 to 450,000 distinct CDR3 sequences, about 52% seen once. The sequenced sample was blood. Source of these receptors: a man between 60 and 75 years old in good health.

The chain has TRBV7-2 and TRBJ2-3, with TRBD2 matching over 9 bases. Unmatched junction bases numbered 2, after V lost 1 base and J lost 3 bases. Germline V gene data show CDR1 as SGHTA and CDR2 as FQGNSA. This CDR3 spans 15 amino acids. The chain's CDR3 is CASSLVLAGTDTQYF. DNA of the CDR3: TGTGCCAGCAGCTTAGTACTAGCGGGTACAGATACGCAGTATTTT.

In the case of this clonotype: Given a much more abundant clone one base away, this may be a read error. The rearrangement joins TRBV7-2 to TRBJ2-5; D may correspond to TRBD1 or TRBD2 (6 bases each). The CDR3 totals 13 residues. The germline V gene has CDR1 SGHTA and CDR2 FQGNSA. The CDR3 loop is CARSPGGPGEQYF. The DNA of the CDR3 is TGTGCCCGCAGCCCTGGGGGGCCGGGTGAGCAGTACTTC.

The V call is TRBV6-5, the J call TRBJ2-4; D may match TRBD1 or TRBD2 (5 bases each). In germline, CDR1 is MNHEY, CDR2 SVGAGI. Trimming pared 2 bases from V and 5 bases from J, leaving 13 bases between. The CDR3 loop spans 15 amino acids. For the CDR3, the DNA is TGTGCCAGCAGTTACGAGGGGCCGACCCAAAACATTCAGTACTTC. Translated, it gives CASSYEGPTQNIQYF.

This chain links TRBV10-3 with TRBJ2-1, with 9 bases identical to TRBD1. Germline CDR1 reads ENHRY; CDR2 reads SYGVKD. Trimming removed 3 bases from V and 8 bases from J; junction bases left unmatched: 8. CDR3 length: 15 amino acids. In DNA form, the CDR3 reads TGTGCCATCAGTGACGGGACAGGGTGGGTTTATGAGCAGTTCTTC. It encodes CAISDGTGWVYEQFF.

The chain links TRBV6-1 to TRBJ2-1, with a tentative D call TRBD2 (6 bases). CDR3 length: 16 residues. The V end lost 3 bases, the J end lost 2 bases, and 14 bases lay between the germline ends. Germline CDR1 and CDR2: MNHNS and SASEGT. The chain's CDR3 is CASSELLAIPYNEQFF. DNA of the CDR3: TGTGCCAGCAGTGAGTTACTAGCTATTCCCTACAATGAGCAGTTCTTC.

The gene calls are TRBV11-2 and TRBJ2-6; 8 nucleotides align to TRBD1. CDR1 is SGHAT and CDR2 is FQNNGV in the germline V gene. The CDR3 has 17 residues. Germline trimming cut 3 bases from V and 0 bases from J; bases unmatched to any gene: 4. The CDR3 loop is CASSLTGATSGANVLTF. The DNA for the CDR3 is TGTGCCAGCAGCTTGACAGGGGCGACCTCTGGGGCCAACGTCCTGACTTTC.

The chain carries TRBV20-1 and TRBJ2-7, with TRBD2 as a possible D gene (5 bases). The CDR3 runs 15 residues. V gave up 0 bases and J gave up 0 bases, with 12 bases separating them. Germline CDR1 DFQATT, CDR2 SNEGSKA (reference sequence). This chain's CDR3 is CSARDFATSSYEQYF. CDR3 coding DNA: TGCAGTGCTAGAGATTTTGCCACTAGCTCCTACGAGCAGTACTTC.

The V call is TRBV6-2 or TRBV6-3, the J call TRBJ2-3; D ambiguous. Germline loops: CDR1 MNHEY, CDR2 SVGEGT. The CDR3 has 17 amino acids. Trimming took 4 bases from V and 2 from J, leaving 19 bases between them. The CDR3 region has the DNA TGTGCCAGCAGTTTTAAGCATGTTCGGGCAGACACAGATACGCAGTATTTT. Translation: CASSFKHVRADTDTQYF.

In its sample, this clonotype was seen many times. The rearrangement links TRBV29-1 to TRBJ2-4; D is unresolved. This CDR3 is 14 amino acids long. V dropped 1 base and J dropped 0 bases, with 7 bases sitting between them. The germline CDR1 and CDR2 sequences are SQVTM and ANQGSEA. CDR3 protein: CSVEGAKAKNIQYF. CDR3 in DNA: TGCAGCGTTGAAGGTGCTAAAGCCAAAAACATTCAGTACTTC. Filled out from reference TRBV29-1 and TRBJ2-4, the complete variable domain reads SAVISQKPSRDICQRGTSLTIQCQVDSQVTMMFWYRQQPGQSLTLIATANQGSEATYESGFVIDKFPISRPNLTFSTLTVSNMSPEDSSIYLCSVEGAKAKNIQYFGAGTRLSVL.

The genes are TRBV28 and TRBJ2-1; TRBD2 matches at 10 bases. CDR3 length equals 16 residues. Germline loops: CDR1 MDHEN, CDR2 SYDVKM. V lost 2 bases, J lost 9 bases, and 10 bases stayed unmatched. CDR3 bases: TGTGCCAGCAGTTTAAGCGGGAGGGCCCTTCTCGGTGAGCAGTTCTTC. Amino acids: CASSLSGRALLGEQFF.

DNA of the CDR3: TGTGCCAGCAGTCCGCAACCGGGACACGGAAACACTGAAGCTTTCTTT. Protein product: CASSPQPGHGNTEAFF. V and J are TRBV27 and TRBJ1-1; D may be TRBD1 (6 bases). The germline V and J ends were trimmed by 5 bases and 2 bases, with 18 bases remaining between them. The CDR3 consists of 16 residues. The germline CDR1 and CDR2 sequences are MNHEY and SMNVEV (reference sequence).